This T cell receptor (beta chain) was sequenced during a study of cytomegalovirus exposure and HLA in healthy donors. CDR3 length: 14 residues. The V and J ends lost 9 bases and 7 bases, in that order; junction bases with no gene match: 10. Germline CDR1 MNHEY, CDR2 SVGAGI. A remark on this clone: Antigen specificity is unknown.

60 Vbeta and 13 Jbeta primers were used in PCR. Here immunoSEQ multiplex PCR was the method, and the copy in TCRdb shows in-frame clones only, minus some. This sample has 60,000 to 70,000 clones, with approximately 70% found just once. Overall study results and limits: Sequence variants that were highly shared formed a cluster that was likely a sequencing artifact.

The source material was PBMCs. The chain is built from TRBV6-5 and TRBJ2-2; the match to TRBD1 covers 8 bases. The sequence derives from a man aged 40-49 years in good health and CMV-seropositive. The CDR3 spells CASKDRGEFGELFF. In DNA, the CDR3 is TGTGCCAGTAAAGACAGGGGCGAATTCGGGGAGCTGTTTTTT.